This record covers a single T cell receptor (beta chain). This specimen belongs to a study of blood T cell repertoires in COVID-19. The wider study: The United States, Italy and Spain provided the acute and convalescent COVID-19 samples.

The CDR3 runs to 13 residues. The germline CDR1 and CDR2 sequences are SGHNT and YYREEE (reference sequence). V was clipped by 4 bases and J by 2 bases; unmatched bases: 3. In the original workflow: Estimates of nucleated cell counts were drawn from the amplification of reference gene primers. Profiling relied on immunoSEQ multiplex PCR, and the TCRdb table lists in-frame clones only, not all of them. From that table come the V and J calls and clone size; the DNA was used to work out D and trimming. The data hold some 150,000 clones, with about 79% observed a single time. Sequenced material: peripheral blood. V gene TRBV5-4 combines with J gene TRBJ2-7, with TRBD1 matching 7 bases. This receptor was identified in a woman aged 45-65 years in a cohort sampled during active or convalescent COVID-19. CDR3 sequence (DNA): TGTGCCAGCAGCGACGACAGGGCCTACGAGCAGTACTTC. Encoded protein: CASSDDRAYEQYF.